Listed here is a single T cell receptor beta chain. As yet, its antigen is unknown. Trimming at V came to 3 bases and at J to 2 bases, leaving 2 bases not matched to a gene. The CDR3 contains 14 residues. Germline lookup yields CDR1 SGHTA and CDR2 FQGNSA. TCR alpha and TCR beta cDNA libraries with sample barcodes and UMIs came from 5'RACE using constant-segment primers. TCRdb analysed the 5' RACE reads with MiXCR anew, one entry per CDR3 protein. The table lists 150,000 to 200,000 distinct CDR3 sequences, approximately 17% of them singletons. The data are from a study of T-cell memory formation after mild COVID-19. Notes on the study in general: Within pre-infection memory, some responding clones were found, suggesting cross-reactive memory joined.

Sequencing was carried out using PBMCs or a T cell subset sorted from them (not recorded which). The rearrangement links TRBV7-2 to TRBJ2-5, with 8 bases fitting TRBD1. The TCR comes from a man between 18 and 29 years old who had mild COVID-19 (a few samples of this study predate the infection). Cell type and time point are not known. The CDR3 spells CASSFRTGQETQYF. Here the CDR3 DNA reads TGTGCCAGCAGCTTCCGGACAGGGCAAGAGACCCAGTACTTC.